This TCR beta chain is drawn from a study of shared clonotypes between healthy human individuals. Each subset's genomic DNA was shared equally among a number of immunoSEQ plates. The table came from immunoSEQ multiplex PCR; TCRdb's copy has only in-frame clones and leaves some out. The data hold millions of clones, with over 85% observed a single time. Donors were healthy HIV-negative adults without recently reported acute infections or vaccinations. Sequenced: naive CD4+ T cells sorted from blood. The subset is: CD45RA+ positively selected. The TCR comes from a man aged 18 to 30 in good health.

The CDR3 protein is CASSLQVGGNYGYTF. CDR3 DNA sequence: TGTGCCAGCAGCTTGCAAGTGGGGGGAAACTATGGCTACACCTTC. The chain recombines TRBV5-4 with TRBJ1-2; TRBD1 is a possible D gene (5 bases). The CDR3 loop spans 15 amino acids. Germline CDR1 is SGHNT and CDR2 is YYREEE (reference sequence). Trimming left V 1 base short and J 2 bases short, with 12 bases between. Supplemented by reference TRBV5-4 and TRBJ1-2, the full variable domain reads ETGVTQSPTHLIKTRGQQVTLRCSSQSGHNTVSWYQQALGQGPQFIFQYYREEENGRGNFPPRFSGLQFPNYSSELNVNALELDDSALYLCASSLQVGGNYGYTFGSGTRLTVV.